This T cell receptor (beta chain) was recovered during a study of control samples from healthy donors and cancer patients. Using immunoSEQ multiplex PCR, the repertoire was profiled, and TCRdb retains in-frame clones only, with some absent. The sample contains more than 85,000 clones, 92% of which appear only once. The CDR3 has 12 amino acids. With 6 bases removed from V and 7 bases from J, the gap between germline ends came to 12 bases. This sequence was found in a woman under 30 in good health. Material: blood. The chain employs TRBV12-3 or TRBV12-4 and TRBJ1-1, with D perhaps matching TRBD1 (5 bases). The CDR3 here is CASSMDNYEAFF. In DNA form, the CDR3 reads TGTGCCAGCAGCATGGACAACTATGAAGCTTTCTTT.